This is a list of T cell receptor beta chains from one sample in a study of molecular identifiers for immune sequencing clone quantification. MiXCR was run by TCRdb on the PCR reads, yielding one entry per CDR3 protein. Of about 630,000 distinct CDR3 sequences in the sample, approximately 24% were seen once. The sample was naive CD8+ T cells from blood, with Jurkat cell RNA spiked in. These receptors all stem from a human donor in good health. Some libraries in this study had Jurkat cell RNA spiked in. Each CDR3 is given with its conserved first and last residue. The order of the fields is V gene, CDR3 protein.

>TRBV28
CASSPGPSGSDYEQYF
>TRBV4-3
CASSHDVNYEQYF
>TRBV11-2
CASKSYDEQFF
>TRBV7-9
CASTFHNTEAFF
>TRBV7-9
CASSYSSRGDEQYF
>TRBV7-2
CASRTDLSSYNEQFF
>TRBV29-1
CSVEGHSSYEQYF
>TRBV20-1
CSARSARGSHEQYF
>TRBV12-3/TRBV12-4
CASSLARTGEVDTQYF
>TRBV6-2/TRBV6-3
CASAGNTEAFF
>TRBV28
CASGQGRGDTEAFF
>TRBV6-2/TRBV6-3
CASGGYYEQYF
>TRBV6-2/TRBV6-3
CASSIAVTEAFF
>TRBV7-9
CASSQTGEGTGF
>TRBV14
CASSHSLSRDFTLETQYF
>TRBV30
CAWSLTGAYEQYF
>TRBV19
CASMSGLAQPQHF
>TRBV15
CATSRDGGWSPLHF
>TRBV7-9
CASSLGYGTGEGEQYF
>TRBV29-1
CSVEVGGARNEKLFF
>TRBV29-1
CSARRRGTGNEQFF
>TRBV30
CAWSFDSSSYEQYF
>TRBV5-6
CASSLAGSYNEQFF
>TRBV5-6
CASSFTGGFPSYNEQFF
>TRBV28
CASSPSAGLAGGLFSTDTQYF
>TRBV2
CASAGNNYNSPLHF
>TRBV6-2/TRBV6-3
CASSDRGQTNYGYTF
>TRBV9
CASSAGRAGTGTNYGYTF
>TRBV13
CASSSLPGDEQYF
>TRBV4-3
CASSRGTGVNEKLFF
>TRBV6-2/TRBV6-3
CASSYASGNSYEQYF
>TRBV7-9
CASSFPGLVREQYF
>TRBV5-1
CASSPDRGEQYF
>TRBV30
CAWASGTDTQYF
>TRBV14
CASSQQNTGELFF
>TRBV20-1
CSAREGGGETQYF
>TRBV7-3
CASSLNQGMTGELFF
>TRBV4-1
CASSPDRGGTDTQYF
>TRBV12-3/TRBV12-4
CASSPRPSTF
>TRBV5-5
CASSPQTGDPDSYNSPLHF
>TRBV29-1
CSITGTSGDLSTDTQYF
>TRBV27
CASSSGLATPGQYF
>TRBV2
CASSEAWRGPNTEAFF
>TRBV20-1
CSASKTGGYLQNIQYF
>TRBV20-1
CSARARGTGELFF
>TRBV7-9
CASSMDRGQDEQFF
>TRBV29-1
CSVASPYQETQYF
>TRBV10-3
CAISAETGPYNEQFF
>TRBV5-6
CASSLAGDYGYTF
>TRBV6-5
CASSPGDRGGVTGELFF
>TRBV12-3/TRBV12-4
CASSPAPDSQETQYF
>TRBV6-2/TRBV6-3
CASTRQDSYEQYF
>TRBV11-2
CASGLRGSYEQYF
>TRBV16
CASSQMASGKETQYF
>TRBV28
CASSWGGGDEQFF